These 3 T cell receptor beta chains were all obtained from the same sample, sequenced in a study of CXCR3-negative and CXCR3-positive naive CD8 T cells. The libraries of TRB cDNA were prepared using 5' RACE with UMI labels. With the 5' RACE reads reprocessed, TCRdb shows one record per CDR3 protein and no DNA. Recorded for this sample: tens of thousands of distinct CDR3 sequences. The sequenced sample consisted of memory CD8+ T cells from blood. The receptor set was obtained from a human donor in good health. Some clones in this sample may be carry-over from other donors' samples.

The rearrangement uses TRBV6-5 and TRBJ1-2; TCRdb indicates TRBD1, and absent DNA this call remains unverified. The CDR3 has 18 amino acids. Germline CDR1 MNHEY, CDR2 SVGAGI. The CDR3 protein is CASSSPPDGPLANYGYTF.

V gene TRBV2 combines with J gene TRBJ2-3; the D gene TCRdb calls, TRBD1, cannot be checked with no DNA. This CDR3 is built from 16 residues. Germline V lookup: CDR1 SNHLY, CDR2 FYNNEI. CDR3 amino acids: CASSDGQVPDTDTQYF.

The rearrangement joins TRBV7-9 to TRBJ2-7; the TRBD1 assignment by TCRdb is unverifiable without DNA. The CDR3 loop spans 14 amino acids. Germline CDR1 is SEHNR and CDR2 is FQNEAQ (reference sequence). The CDR3 region is CASSQVGQGDEQYF.